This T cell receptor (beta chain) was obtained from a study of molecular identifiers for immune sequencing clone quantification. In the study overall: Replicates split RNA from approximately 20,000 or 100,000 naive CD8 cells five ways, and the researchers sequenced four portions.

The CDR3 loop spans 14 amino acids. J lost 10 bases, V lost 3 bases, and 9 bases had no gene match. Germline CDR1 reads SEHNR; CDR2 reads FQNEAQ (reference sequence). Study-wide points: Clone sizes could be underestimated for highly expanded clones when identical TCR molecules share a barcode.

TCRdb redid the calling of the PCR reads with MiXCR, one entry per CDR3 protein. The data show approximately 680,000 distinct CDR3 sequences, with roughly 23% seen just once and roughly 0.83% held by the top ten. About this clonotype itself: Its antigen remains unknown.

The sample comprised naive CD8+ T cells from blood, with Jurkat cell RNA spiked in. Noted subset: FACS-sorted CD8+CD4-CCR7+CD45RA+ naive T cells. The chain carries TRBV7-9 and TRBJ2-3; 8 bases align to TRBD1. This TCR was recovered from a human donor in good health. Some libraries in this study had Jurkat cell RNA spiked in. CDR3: CASSLDRDAYAQYF. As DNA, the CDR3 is TGTGCCAGCAGCTTGGACAGGGACGCCTATGCGCAGTATTTT.